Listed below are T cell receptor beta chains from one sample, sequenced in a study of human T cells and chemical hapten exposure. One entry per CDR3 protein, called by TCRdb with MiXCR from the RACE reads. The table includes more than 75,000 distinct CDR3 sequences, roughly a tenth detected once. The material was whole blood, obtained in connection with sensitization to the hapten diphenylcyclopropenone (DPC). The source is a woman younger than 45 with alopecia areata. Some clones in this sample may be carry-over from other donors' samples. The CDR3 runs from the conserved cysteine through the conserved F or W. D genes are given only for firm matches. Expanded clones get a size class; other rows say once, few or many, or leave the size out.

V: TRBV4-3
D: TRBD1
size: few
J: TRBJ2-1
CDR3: CASSQDGGQGVFNEQFF
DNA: TGCGCCAGCAGCCAAGATGGGGGACAGGGGGTTTTTAATGAGCAGTTCTTC

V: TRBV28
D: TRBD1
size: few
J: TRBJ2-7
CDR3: CASSFAGDSAYEQYF
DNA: TGTGCCAGCAGTTTTGCAGGGGACAGCGCCTACGAGCAGTACTTC

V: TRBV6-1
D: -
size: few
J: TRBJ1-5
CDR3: CASSEPGQPQHF
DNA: TGTGCCAGCAGTGAACCAGGGCAGCCCCAGCATTTT

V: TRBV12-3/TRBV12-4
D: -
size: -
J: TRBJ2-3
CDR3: CASRLLQGGTDTQYF
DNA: TGTGCCAGCAGACTATTACAGGGCGGCACAGATACGCAGTATTTT

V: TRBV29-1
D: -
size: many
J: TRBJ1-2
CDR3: CSVDRGPPVYGYTF
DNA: TGCAGCGTTGACCGGGGACCGCCTGTCTATGGCTACACCTTC

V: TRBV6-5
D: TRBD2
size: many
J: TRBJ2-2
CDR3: CASSRTLAGAANTGELFF
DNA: TGTGCCAGCAGCCGGACCCTAGCGGGAGCGGCGAACACCGGGGAGCTGTTTTTT

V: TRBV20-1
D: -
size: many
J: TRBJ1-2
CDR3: CSTDPDTANYGYTF
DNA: TGCAGTACGGACCCTGACACCGCTAACTATGGCTACACCTTC

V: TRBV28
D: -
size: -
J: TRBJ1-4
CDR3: CASSPSGTRNEKLFF
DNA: TGTGCCAGCAGTCCCTCCGGGACACGGAATGAAAAACTGTTTTTT

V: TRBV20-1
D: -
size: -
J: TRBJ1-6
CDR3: CSARTVGNSPLHF
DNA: TGCAGTGCTAGGACAGTAGGAAATTCACCCCTCCACTTT

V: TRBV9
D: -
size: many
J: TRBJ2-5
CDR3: CASSVSWTGNLGETQYF
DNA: TGTGCCAGCAGCGTCAGTTGGACTGGAAACTTAGGAGAGACCCAGTACTTC

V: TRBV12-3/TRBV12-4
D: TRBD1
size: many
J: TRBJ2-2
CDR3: CASSPQGAIGELFF
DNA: TGTGCCAGCAGCCCACAGGGGGCAATCGGGGAGCTGTTTTTT

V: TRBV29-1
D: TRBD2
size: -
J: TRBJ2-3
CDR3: CSADGTSGSRTDTQYF
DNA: TGCAGCGCCGATGGGACTAGCGGGAGTCGGACAGATACGCAGTATTTT

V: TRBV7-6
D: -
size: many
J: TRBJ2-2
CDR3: CASSFKWGTGELFF
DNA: TGTGCCAGCAGCTTTAAGTGGGGCACCGGGGAGCTGTTTTTT

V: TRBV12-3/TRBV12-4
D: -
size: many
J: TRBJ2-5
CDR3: CASTGDPPGTQYF
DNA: TGTGCCAGCACCGGGGACCCCCCTGGGACCCAGTACTTC

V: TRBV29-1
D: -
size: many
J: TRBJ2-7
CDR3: CSVENPGSSYEQYF
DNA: TGCAGCGTTGAAAACCCGGGCAGCTCCTACGAGCAGTACTTC

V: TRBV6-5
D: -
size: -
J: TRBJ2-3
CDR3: CASTSPAYTQYF
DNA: TGTGCCAGCACCTCCCCGGCCTATACGCAGTATTTT